The 11 T cell receptor beta chains below all came from one sample that was sequenced in a study of blood T cell repertoires in COVID-19. Method: immunoSEQ multiplex PCR; TCRdb's copy keeps in-frame clones and lacks some. Among roughly 84,000 clones listed, around 82% were seen once. Sequencing was done on a sample of peripheral blood. The receptors originated from a man aged 55 to 69 with COVID-19, enrolled during active disease.

This clone was detected many times. This chain uses TRBV5-4 with TRBJ1-2, with 10 bases identical to TRBD1. Looked up from germline, CDR1 is SGHNT and CDR2 is YYREEE (reference sequence). V shed 6 bases, J shed 12 bases, and the junction held 14 bases outside the gene matches. The CDR3 is made up of 14 amino acids. CDR3 nucleotide sequence: TGTGCCAGCAAAAACTACTTGGGACAGGGGAGAGACACCTTC. Its protein is CASKNYLGQGRDTF.

This clone occurred a few times. The V call is TRBV7-9, the J call TRBJ1-5, with TRBD1 matching 9 bases. Germline CDR1 and CDR2: SEHNR and FQNEAQ (reference sequence). The CDR3 is made up of 15 amino acids. The junction had 3 bases not matched to a gene; V was cut back by 5 bases and J by 1 base. CDR3 region: CASSRDRGSNQPQHF. CDR3 coding DNA: TGTGCCAGCAGCCGCGACAGGGGGAGCAATCAGCCCCAGCATTTT. Using reference TRBV7-9 and TRBJ1-5 for the parts outside the CDR3, the full variable domain is DTGVSQNPRHKITKRGQNVTFRCDPISEHNRLYWYRQTLGQGPEFLTYFQNEAQLEKSRLLSDRFSAERPKGSFSTLEIQRTEQGDSAMYLCASSRDRGSNQPQHFGDGTRLSIL.

The chain is built from TRBV3-1 (or the pseudogene TRBV3-2) and TRBJ1-2; 7 nucleotides align to TRBD1. CDR1 LGHDT and CDR2 YNNKEL come from the germline V gene (reference sequence). The V and J ends lost 4 bases and 7 bases, in that order; junction bases with no gene match: 12. The CDR3 totals 15 residues. The CDR3 loop is CASSLQTGRSGGYTF. The CDR3 DNA sequence: TGTGCCAGCAGCCTTCAGACAGGGAGGTCTGGTGGCTACACCTTC.

This chain joins TRBV29-1 and TRBJ1-2; tentatively, D is TRBD1 (6 bases). Trimming shortened V by 1 base and J by 8 bases, and 11 bases separated the two germline ends. CDR1 and CDR2 from the germline V gene are SQVTM and ANQGSEA. CDR3 size: 12 residues. The CDR3 sequence is CSVEGDMRGYTF. In nucleotides, the CDR3 is TGCAGCGTTGAAGGGGACATGAGGGGCTACACCTTC. Full variable domain (remainder filled in from reference TRBV29-1 and TRBJ1-2): SAVISQKPSRDICQRGTSLTIQCQVDSQVTMMFWYRQQPGQSLTLIATANQGSEATYESGFVIDKFPISRPNLTFSTLTVSNMSPEDSSIYLCSVEGDMRGYTFGSGTRLTVV.

The CDR3 bases are TGTGCCAGCAGCCAGGGGAGTACTGAAGCTTTCTTT. Translation gives CASSQGSTEAFF. The rearrangement uses TRBV11-1 and TRBJ1-1; possible D gene TRBD1, 6 bases. Trimming pared 5 bases from V and 5 bases from J, leaving 9 bases between. CDR1 is SGHAT, CDR2 FQDESV, per germline (reference sequence). There are 12 residues in the CDR3.

The chain couples TRBV13 to TRBJ2-1; TRBD2 agrees at 14 bases. This CDR3 contains 17 residues. Unmatched junction bases numbered 5, after V lost 5 bases and J lost 2 bases. Germline lookup yields CDR1 PRHDT and CDR2 FYEKMQ (reference sequence). DNA of the CDR3: TGTGCCAGCAGCCCAGGACTAGCGGGGGGTACCTACAATGAGCAGTTCTTC. Encoded protein: CASSPGLAGGTYNEQFF.

The chain recombines TRBV5-4 with TRBJ2-7; D possibly corresponds to TRBD2 (7 bases). Germline V gene lookup returns CDR1 SGHNT and CDR2 YYREEE (reference sequence). This CDR3 spans 14 amino acids. Trimming left V 5 bases short and J 5 bases short, with 17 bases between. CDR3 loop: CASRSFGGGHEQYF. CDR3 bases: TGTGCCAGCAGGAGTTTTGGCGGGGGCCACGAGCAGTACTTC. Full variable domain (missing parts from reference TRBV5-4 and TRBJ2-7): ETGVTQSPTHLIKTRGQQVTLRCSSQSGHNTVSWYQQALGQGPQFIFQYYREEENGRGNFPPRFSGLQFPNYSSELNVNALELDDSALYLCASRSFGGGHEQYFGPGTRLTVT.

The chain employs TRBV18 and TRBJ1-1, with 8 bases that match TRBD1. The germline V gene encodes CDR1 KGHSH and CDR2 LQKENI. The V and J ends lost 3 bases and 5 bases, in that order; junction bases with no gene match: 5. The CDR3 totals 14 residues. In DNA, the CDR3 is TGTGCCAGCTCACCTTTGGACAGGGATACTGAAGCTTTCTTT. Its translation is CASSPLDRDTEAFF.

The chain joins TRBV5-6 to TRBJ2-3; no clear D gene. There are 16 residues in the CDR3. Trimming cost V 0 bases and J 3 bases, with 14 bases left between them. CDR1 SGHDT and CDR2 YYEEEE come from the germline V gene. CDR3 DNA: TGTGCCAGCAGCTTGGACACTAATAGACGGACAGATACGCAGTATTTT. Amino acid sequence: CASSLDTNRRTDTQYF.

The chain employs TRBV15 and TRBJ2-7; 9 bases match TRBD1. This CDR3 is 15 amino acids long. Germline assignment: CDR1 LNHNV and CDR2 YYDKDF (reference sequence). After removal of 1 base from V and 5 bases from J, the junction contained 6 bases not matched to a gene. The DNA for the CDR3 is TGTGCCACCAGCAGAGCCGGGACAGGGCCGCACGAGCAGTACTTC. Protein product: CATSRAGTGPHEQYF.

This chain uses TRBV11-2 with TRBJ2-5, with a weak D call TRBD1 (5 bases). The CDR3 totals 14 residues. Germline CDR1 is SGHAT and CDR2 is FQNNGV. Between the trimmed V and J ends, which lost 5 bases and 4 bases, there was a span of 14 bases. Written as DNA, the CDR3 is TGTGCCAGCAGCCCCCTTTCAGGGATAGAGACCCAGTACTTC. It encodes CASSPLSGIETQYF.